What follows are 30 T cell receptor beta chains derived from one specimen sequenced in a study of memory CD4+ T cells and cytomegalovirus serostatus (dated by TCRdb to about 2019). A FACSAria II was used to sort memory CD4+ T cells, defined as single viable CD3+CD4+CD8-CD45RO+ cells. The library came from the immunoSEQ multiplex PCR assay. TCRdb stores this immuneACCESS table with in-frame sequences only. Part of the clones is absent; in the studies checked, under half of the shortfall reflects unresolved V genes, and no reason is known for the rest. The sample table holds approximately 50,000 clones, of which 60% to 75% were seen once. The top ten constitute about 2.6% of the sample. The sample was memory CD4+ T cells from blood. The receptors were sampled from an adult in good health and CMV-seropositive.

The gene calls are TRBV19 and TRBJ2-6; possibly TRBD1 for D (6 bases). The CDR3 totals 16 residues. CDR1 and CDR2 from the germline V gene are LNHDA and SQIVND (reference sequence). Trimming took 3 bases from V and 4 from J, leaving 13 bases between them. The DNA for the CDR3 is TGTGCCAGTAGTATTATACAGGGCTCCGGGGCCAACGTCCTGACTTTC. This gives the protein CASSIIQGSGANVLTF. Based on the CDR3 plus reference TRBV19 and TRBJ2-6, the full variable domain is DGGITQSPKYLFRKEGQNVTLSCEQNLNHDAMYWYRQDPGQGLRLIYYSQIVNDFQKGDIAEGYSVSREKKESFPLTVTSAQKNPTAFYLCASSIIQGSGANVLTFGAGSRLTVL.

The chain couples TRBV30 to TRBJ2-3; 8 bases fit TRBD1. Looked up from germline, CDR1 is GTSNPN and CDR2 is SVGIG (reference sequence). The CDR3 sequence is 15 residues long. With V trimmed by 1 base and J by 3 bases, 6 bases remained unmatched. The CDR3 DNA reads as TGTGCCTGGAGTGACCGGACAGGGTGGACAGATACGCAGTATTTT. Protein product: CAWSDRTGWTDTQYF.

V usage is TRBV5-6 and J usage is TRBJ2-1, with unresolved D. CDR1 and CDR2 from the germline V gene are SGHDT and YYEEEE. CDR3 length: 15 amino acids. V dropped 2 bases and J dropped 0 bases, with 9 bases sitting between them. This CDR3 is CASSLLQSSYNEQFF. CDR3 nucleotides: TGTGCCAGCAGCTTACTCCAGAGCTCCTACAATGAGCAGTTCTTC.

The J gene is TRBJ2-1, the V gene TRBV18, with 10 bases matching TRBD2. This CDR3 region has 17 residues. Unmatched junction bases numbered 9, after V lost 3 bases and J lost 4 bases. The V gene's germline CDR1 is KGHSH and CDR2 LQKENI. The CDR3 loop is CASSPSLGTSAYNEQFF. The CDR3 coding sequence is TGTGCCAGCTCACCGTCACTAGGGACTAGCGCTTACAATGAGCAGTTCTTC.

CDR3 in amino acids: CASGGMDGELFF. CDR3 bases: TGCGCCAGCGGCGGGATGGACGGGGAGCTGTTTTTT. The gene calls are TRBV10-1 and TRBJ2-2; D perhaps matches TRBD2 (6 bases). The CDR3 contains 12 residues. From germline, CDR1 is WNHNN and CDR2 SYGVQD (reference sequence). V was pared by 8 bases and J by 7 bases, with 11 bases between.

The V call is TRBV5-1, the J call TRBJ2-2; 10 nucleotides align to TRBD2. CDR1 SGHRS and CDR2 YFSETQ come from the germline V gene. The CDR3 is 18 residues long. Germline trimming cut 0 bases from V and 5 bases from J; bases unmatched to any gene: 10. In DNA form, the CDR3 reads TGCGCCAGCAGCTTGGTAGAGTCTAGCGGGAGCTGGACCGGGGAGCTGTTTTTT. It specifies CASSLVESSGSWTGELFF.

The chain employs TRBV13 and TRBJ2-1, with D unresolved. Germline V gene lookup returns CDR1 PRHDT and CDR2 FYEKMQ (reference sequence). The CDR3 is made up of 12 amino acids. V was pared by 3 bases and J by 6 bases, with 6 bases between. CDR3 sequence: CASSFAGNEQFF. The CDR3, as DNA: TGTGCCAGCAGCTTTGCCGGCAATGAGCAGTTCTTC. Full variable domain (outside the CDR3, taken from reference TRBV13 and TRBJ2-1): AAGVIQSPRHLIKEKRETATLKCYPIPRHDTVYWYQQGPGQDPQFLISFYEKMQSDKGSIPDRFSAQQFSDYHSELNMSSLELGDSALYFCASSFAGNEQFFGPGTRLTVL.

The chain is built from TRBV18 and TRBJ2-3; D is unclear. This CDR3 is built from 14 residues. Trimming took 4 bases from V and 4 from J, leaving 12 bases between them. Germline CDR1 reads KGHSH; CDR2 reads LQKENI. CDR3 amino acids: CASSRPGGPDTQYF. The DNA of the CDR3 is TGTGCCAGCTCACGCCCCGGCGGCCCAGATACGCAGTATTTT.

The chain carries TRBV6-5 and TRBJ2-3, with TRBD2 matching over 8 bases. Germline values: CDR1 MNHEY, CDR2 SVGAGI. The CDR3 has 14 residues. The trim removed 5 bases at V and 11 bases at J, leaving 12 bases unmatched. CDR3 residues: CASSARTSPPVQYF. CDR3 nucleotides: TGTGCCAGCAGTGCCCGGACTAGCCCCCCTGTGCAGTATTTT.

This clone was counted only a few times. The rearrangement joins TRBV7-3 to TRBJ2-1; D remains ambiguous. V lost 1 base, J lost 4 bases, and 5 bases lay in between. Germline CDR1 SGHTA, CDR2 FQGTGA. The CDR3 contains 13 residues. This CDR3 reads CASSLMGYNEQFF. CDR3 bases: TGTGCCAGCAGCTTAATGGGGTACAATGAGCAGTTCTTC.

Turning to this clone: Relative to the germline gene, one junction end is altered; a read error may explain this. This chain connects TRBV29-1 to TRBJ2-1; a weak D match, TRBD1 (6 bases). Germline loops: CDR1 SQVTM, CDR2 ANQGSEA. The CDR3 is 11 residues long. DNA of the CDR3: TGCAGCGTCGTTACAGGGCCCCTGATGATCTTC. Protein: CSVVTGPLMIF.

The rearrangement uses TRBV4-3 and TRBJ2-1; D uncertain. V was cut by 1 base and J by 10 bases, with 14 bases left in between. The germline V gene encodes CDR1 LGHNA and CDR2 YSLEER. This CDR3 comprises 14 residues. CDR3 nucleotide sequence: TGCGCCAGCAGCCAAGGGGTCCTACTCTCGGAGCAGTTCTTC. Protein product: CASSQGVLLSEQFF.

V is TRBV5-1 and J is TRBJ2-3, with D hard to call. Trimming removed 2 bases at V and 3 bases at J, with 10 bases between. There are 14 residues in the CDR3. Germline values: CDR1 SGHRS, CDR2 YFSETQ. The CDR3 coding sequence is TGCGCCAGCAGCTTCTCGCTAGGTACAGATACGCAGTATTTT. Protein: CASSFSLGTDTQYF.

J is TRBJ1-1 and V is TRBV20-1; 10 nucleotides line up with TRBD1. Germline V lookup: CDR1 DFQATT, CDR2 SNEGSKA (reference sequence). After removal of 2 bases from V and 14 bases from J, the junction contained 5 bases not matched to a gene. This CDR3 has 11 amino acids. CDR3 DNA sequence: TGCAGTGCTAGACCCCGGGACAGGGGATTCTTT. The encoded protein is CSARPRDRGFF.

The CDR3 coding sequence is TGCGCCAGCAGAGAACAGGGAGGATCAGATACGCAGTATTTT. As protein: CASREQGGSDTQYF. The chain uses TRBV5-1 and TRBJ2-3; D is tentatively TRBD1 or TRBD2 (6 bases each). The germline V gene has CDR1 SGHRS and CDR2 YFSETQ. The ends were cut back, 5 bases at V and 4 bases at J, with 14 bases in the middle. The CDR3 runs to 14 residues.

This chain joins TRBV25-1 and TRBJ2-1; perhaps TRBD2 as D (6 bases). Looked up from germline, CDR1 is MGHDK and CDR2 is SYGVNS. V was clipped by 3 bases and J by 4 bases, with 10 bases between them. The CDR3 extends over 14 amino acids. The CDR3 DNA sequence: TGTGCCAGCAGTGACGGAGGGCTGTACAATGAGCAGTTCTTC. It specifies CASSDGGLYNEQFF.

This clone was detected a few times. The chain couples TRBV6-5 to TRBJ2-7; 12 nucleotides match TRBD2. After removal of 8 bases from V and 9 bases from J, the junction contained 11 bases not matched to a gene. The germline gives CDR1 MNHEY, CDR2 SVGAGI. This CDR3 has 14 amino acids. CDR3 sequence: CASAAPSGRAGQYF. The CDR3 DNA reads as TGTGCCAGCGCCGCTCCTAGCGGGAGGGCTGGGCAGTACTTC.

The chain joins TRBV5-1 to TRBJ2-3; 13 bases fit TRBD2. CDR1 and CDR2 from the germline V gene are SGHRS and YFSETQ. V lost 3 bases and J lost 6; bases outside the gene matches: 4. The CDR3 extends over 15 amino acids. The CDR3 DNA reads TGCGCCAGCAGCTCGGGACTAGCGGGATCGGATACGCAGTATTTT. It translates to CASSSGLAGSDTQYF.

The rearrangement joins TRBV6-5 to TRBJ2-3; 7 bases line up with TRBD2. There are 14 residues in the CDR3. J was trimmed by 6 bases and V by 2 bases; bases with no gene match: 5. CDR1 MNHEY and CDR2 SVGAGI come from the germline V gene. CDR3 loop: CASSYGGSGDTQYF. The DNA of the CDR3 is TGTGCCAGCAGTTACGGCGGGAGCGGGGATACGCAGTATTTT.

This clone was seen once. This rearrangement joins TRBV2 to TRBJ2-2, with D tentatively TRBD2 (6 bases). Deletions cut 7 bases from V and 1 base from J, with 10 bases between. CDR3 length: 14 amino acids. Germline lookup yields CDR1 SNHLY and CDR2 FYNNEI. CDR3 region: CASNGLLNTGELFF. CDR3 nucleotide sequence: TGTGCCAGCAATGGACTACTGAACACCGGGGAGCTGTTTTTT.

V usage is TRBV7-2 and J usage is TRBJ2-7, with 9 bases aligning to TRBD1. The germline V gene has CDR1 SGHTA and CDR2 FQGNSA. V lost 5 bases, J lost 6 bases, and 8 bases stayed unmatched. The CDR3 is 14 amino acids. DNA for the CDR3: TGTGCCAGCAGCCTTACCGGGACAGGGTTCGAGCAGTACGTC. Its translation: CASSLTGTGFEQYV.

The rearrangement joins TRBV4-3 to TRBJ2-2; 12 nucleotides align to TRBD2. From germline, CDR1 is LGHNA and CDR2 YSLEER. This CDR3 has 16 residues. The V segment lost 0 bases and the J segment 12 bases; nucleotides outside the gene matches: 8. CDR3: CASSQERLAGARKLFF. As DNA, the CDR3 is TGCGCCAGCAGCCAAGAAAGACTAGCGGGAGCCCGGAAGCTGTTTTTT.

The CDR3 is CASRDLIDTQYF. The CDR3 coding sequence is TGTGCCAGCAGGGACCTTATAGATACGCAGTATTTT. The chain recombines TRBV6-1 with TRBJ2-3; D remains unclear. Trimming left V 6 bases short and J 5 bases short, with 9 bases between. Germline CDR1 reads MNHNS; CDR2 reads SASEGT. The CDR3 loop spans 12 amino acids.

This chain links TRBV7-2 with TRBJ1-5, with a weak D call TRBD1 (6 bases). The V end lost 1 base, the J end lost 0 bases, and 13 bases lay between the germline ends. The CDR3 loop spans 17 amino acids. From germline, CDR1 is SGHTA and CDR2 FQGNSA. In DNA, the CDR3 is TGTGCCAGCAGCTTAGAGGGGGGCTGGCCTAGCAATCAGCCCCAGCATTTT. This encodes CASSLEGGWPSNQPQHF.

The gene calls are TRBV7-2 and TRBJ1-3, with D possibly matching TRBD1 (5 bases). Germline V CDR1 and CDR2: SGHTA, FQGNSA. The CDR3 length is 15 residues. The ends were cut back, 3 bases at V and 8 bases at J, with 17 bases in the middle. In DNA, the CDR3 is TGTGCCAGCAGCTTCAGTGAAAGGGACCGATACACCATATATTTT. This translates into CASSFSERDRYTIYF. Based on the CDR3 plus reference TRBV7-2 and TRBJ1-3, the full variable domain is GAGVSQSPSNKVTEKGKDVELRCDPISGHTALYWYRQSLGQGLEFLIYFQGNSAPDKSGLPSDRFSAERTGGSVSTLTIQRTQQEDSAVYLCASSFSERDRYTIYFGEGSWLTVV.

The V and J genes are TRBV11-3 and TRBJ2-5; D unclear. CDR1 and CDR2 from the germline V gene are SGHNT and YENEEA. Trimming took off 0 bases at V and 3 bases at J, with 11 bases between the two ends. CDR3 length equals 15 residues. The CDR3 loop is CASSLDGRTEETQYF. In DNA form, the CDR3 reads TGTGCCAGCAGCTTAGATGGGCGGACGGAAGAGACCCAGTACTTC.

This rearrangement joins TRBV14 to TRBJ1-1; TRBD1 matches 7 bases. The CDR3 totals 13 residues. V lost 4 bases, J lost 1 base, and 0 bases stayed unmatched. Germline CDR1 and CDR2: SGHDN and FVKESK. The chain's CDR3 is CASSRQGNTEAFF. In nucleotides, the CDR3 is TGTGCCAGCAGCCGACAGGGGAACACTGAAGCTTTCTTT.

This clone was detected many times. This chain joins TRBV5-8 and TRBJ2-1, with D tentatively TRBD1 or TRBD2 (5 bases each). Trimming shortened V by 2 bases and J by 4 bases, and 13 bases separated the two germline ends. The length of the CDR3 is 15 residues. Germline CDR1 is SGHTS and CDR2 is YDEGEE. The CDR3 protein is CASSFEPGPYNEQFF. CDR3 sequence (DNA): TGTGCCAGCAGCTTCGAGCCGGGACCTTACAATGAGCAGTTCTTC.

This clone was seen once. The chain couples TRBV5-6 to TRBJ2-3; D assignment may be TRBD1 or TRBD2 (5 bases each). The CDR3 is made up of 15 amino acids. Germline V CDR1 and CDR2: SGHDT, YYEEEE. Trimming took 0 bases from V and 3 from J, leaving 11 bases between them. DNA of the CDR3: TGTGCCAGCAGCTTGGGACAGACGGGGACAGATACGCAGTATTTT. It translates to CASSLGQTGTDTQYF.

Details on this clone: Germline and junction disagree at one end, which may indicate a read error. The chain combines TRBV5-6 with TRBJ2-3, with D unresolved. This CDR3 region has 13 residues. Germline CDR1 and CDR2: SGHDT and YYEEEE. CDR3 nucleotide sequence: TGTGCCAGCAGTTTGGGAACCACAGATACGCAGTATTTT. Its protein product is CASSLGTTDTQYF.